Sequencing of this T cell receptor (beta chain) was carried out in a study of T cells in Graves' hyperthyroidism and ophthalmopathy. Regarding the study as a whole: Researchers report that a 13 V-J model separated ophthalmopathy from stable hyperthyroidism.

Patients with uncontrolled infections, other autoimmune diseases, pregnancy or lactation were excluded. Each diagnosis drew on symptoms, thyroxine, TRAb, thyroid ultrasound and orbital computed tomography findings. Germline CDR1 LNHDA, CDR2 SQIVND (reference sequence). This CDR3 region has 16 residues. Trimming took off 2 bases at V and 6 bases at J, with 17 bases between the two ends. This clonotype was observed at least ten times. Its antigen remains unidentified. RNA transcripts provided the source from which TCR beta CDR3 regions were amplified. TCR CDR3 underwent first-round RT-PCR with the HTBI primer set. Each CDR3 protein is one row after TCRdb ran MiXCR on the multiplex PCR reads. The sample lists 300,000 to 400,000 distinct CDR3 sequences; roughly 13% were seen once.

The TCR originated in a woman aged 18-29 years with Graves' hyperthyroidism. The sequenced sample consisted of blood. The chain recombines TRBV19 with TRBJ1-5; D may be TRBD1 (5 bases). The CDR3: CASSINGAKMGQPQHF. The CDR3 region has the DNA TGTGCCAGTAGTATAAACGGGGCGAAGATGGGTCAGCCCCAGCATTTT.